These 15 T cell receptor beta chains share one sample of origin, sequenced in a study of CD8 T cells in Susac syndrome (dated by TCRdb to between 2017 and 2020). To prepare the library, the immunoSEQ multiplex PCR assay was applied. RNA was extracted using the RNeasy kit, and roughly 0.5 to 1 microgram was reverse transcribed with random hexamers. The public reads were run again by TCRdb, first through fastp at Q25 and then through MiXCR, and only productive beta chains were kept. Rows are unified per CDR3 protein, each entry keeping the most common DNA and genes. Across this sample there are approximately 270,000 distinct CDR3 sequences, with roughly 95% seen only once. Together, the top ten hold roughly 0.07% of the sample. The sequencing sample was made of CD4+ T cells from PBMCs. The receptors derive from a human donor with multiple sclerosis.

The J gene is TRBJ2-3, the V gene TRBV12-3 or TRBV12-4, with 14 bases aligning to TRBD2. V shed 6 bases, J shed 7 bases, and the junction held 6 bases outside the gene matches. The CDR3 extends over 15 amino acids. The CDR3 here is CASSRLAGGPNTQYF. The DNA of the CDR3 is TGTGCCAGCAGCCGACTAGCGGGAGGGCCGAATACGCAGTATTTT.

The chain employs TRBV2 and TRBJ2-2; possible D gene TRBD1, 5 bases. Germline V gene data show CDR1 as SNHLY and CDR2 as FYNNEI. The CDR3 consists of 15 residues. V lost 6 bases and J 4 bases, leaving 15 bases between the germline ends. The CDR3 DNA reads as TGTGCCAGCAGACCGGACACGGGCTTCACCGGGGAGCTGTTTTTT. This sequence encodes CASRPDTGFTGELFF.

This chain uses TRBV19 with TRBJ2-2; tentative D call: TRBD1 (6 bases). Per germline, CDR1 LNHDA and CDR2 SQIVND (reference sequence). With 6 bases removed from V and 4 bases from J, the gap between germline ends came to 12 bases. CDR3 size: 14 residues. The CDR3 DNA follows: TGTGCCAGTAGCCAGGGGATTTCCACCGGGGAGCTGTTTTTT. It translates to CASSQGISTGELFF. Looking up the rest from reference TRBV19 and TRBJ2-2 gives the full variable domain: DGGITQSPKYLFRKEGQNVTLSCEQNLNHDAMYWYRQDPGQGLRLIYYSQIVNDFQKGDIAEGYSVSREKKESFPLTVTSAQKNPTAFYLCASSQGISTGELFFGEGSRLTVL.

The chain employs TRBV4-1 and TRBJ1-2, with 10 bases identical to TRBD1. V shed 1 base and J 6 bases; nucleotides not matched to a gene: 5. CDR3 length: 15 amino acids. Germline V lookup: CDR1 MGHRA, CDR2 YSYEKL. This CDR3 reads CASSQGDRGFDGYTF. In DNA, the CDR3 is TGCGCCAGCAGCCAAGGGGACAGGGGATTCGATGGCTACACCTTC.

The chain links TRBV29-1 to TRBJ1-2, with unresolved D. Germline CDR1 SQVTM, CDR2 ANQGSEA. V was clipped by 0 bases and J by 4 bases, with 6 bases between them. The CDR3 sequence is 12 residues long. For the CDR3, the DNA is TGCAGCGTTGAAGACAGCACCTATGGCTACACCTTC. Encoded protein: CSVEDSTYGYTF.

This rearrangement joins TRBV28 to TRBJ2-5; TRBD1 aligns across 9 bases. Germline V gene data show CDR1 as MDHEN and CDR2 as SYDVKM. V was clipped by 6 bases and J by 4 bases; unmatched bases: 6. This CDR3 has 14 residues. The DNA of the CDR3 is TGTGCCAGCAGCCGGACAGGGGAGTTAGAGACCCAGTACTTC. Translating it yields CASSRTGELETQYF.

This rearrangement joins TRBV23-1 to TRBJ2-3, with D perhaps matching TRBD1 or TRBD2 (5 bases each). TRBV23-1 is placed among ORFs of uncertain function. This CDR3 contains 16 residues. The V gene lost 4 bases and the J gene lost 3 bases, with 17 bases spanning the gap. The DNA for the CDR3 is TGCGCCAGCAGTCGTAGTAGATGGGGCGGGACAGATACGCAGTATTTT. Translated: CASSRSRWGGTDTQYF.

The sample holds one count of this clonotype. The CDR3 DNA follows: TGCAGTGGTTCACGGGGGGTCAGGGAGACCCAGTACTTC. It specifies CSGSRGVRETQYF. The chain carries TRBV20-1 and TRBJ2-5; TRBD2 agrees at 7 bases. V was pared by 7 bases and J by 5 bases, with 10 bases of the junction left unmatched. This CDR3 comprises 13 residues. Germline V gene data show CDR1 as DFQATT and CDR2 as SNEGSKA (reference sequence).

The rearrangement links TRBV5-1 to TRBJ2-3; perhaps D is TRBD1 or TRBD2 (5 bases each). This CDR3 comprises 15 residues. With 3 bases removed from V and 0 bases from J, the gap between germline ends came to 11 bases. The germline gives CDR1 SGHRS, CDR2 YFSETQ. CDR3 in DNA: TGCGCCAGCAGCTGGGCTGGGGGAAGCACAGATACGCAGTATTTT. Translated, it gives CASSWAGGSTDTQYF.

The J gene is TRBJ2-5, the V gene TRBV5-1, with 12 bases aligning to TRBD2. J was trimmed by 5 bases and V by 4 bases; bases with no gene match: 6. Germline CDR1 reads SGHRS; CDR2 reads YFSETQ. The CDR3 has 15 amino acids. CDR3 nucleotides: TGCGCCAGCAGCCCCCGGACTAGCGGGGATGAGACCCAGTACTTC. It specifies CASSPRTSGDETQYF.

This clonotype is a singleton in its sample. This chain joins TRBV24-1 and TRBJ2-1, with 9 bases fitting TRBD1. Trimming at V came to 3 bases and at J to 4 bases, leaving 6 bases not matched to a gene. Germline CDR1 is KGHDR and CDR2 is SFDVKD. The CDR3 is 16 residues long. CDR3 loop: CATSDPGQGPYNEQFF. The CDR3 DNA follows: TGTGCCACCAGTGATCCGGGACAGGGACCTTACAATGAGCAGTTCTTC.

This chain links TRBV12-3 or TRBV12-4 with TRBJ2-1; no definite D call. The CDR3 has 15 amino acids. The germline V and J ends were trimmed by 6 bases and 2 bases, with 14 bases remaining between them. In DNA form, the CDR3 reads TGTGCCAGCAGCCAAGGTCCAGAAGCCTACAATGAGCAGTTCTTC. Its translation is CASSQGPEAYNEQFF.

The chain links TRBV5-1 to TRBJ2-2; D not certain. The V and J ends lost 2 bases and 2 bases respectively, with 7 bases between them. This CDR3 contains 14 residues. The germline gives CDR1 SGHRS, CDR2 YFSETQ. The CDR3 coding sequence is TGCGCCAGCAGCTTAGGAGACAACACCGGGGAGCTGTTTTTT. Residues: CASSLGDNTGELFF.

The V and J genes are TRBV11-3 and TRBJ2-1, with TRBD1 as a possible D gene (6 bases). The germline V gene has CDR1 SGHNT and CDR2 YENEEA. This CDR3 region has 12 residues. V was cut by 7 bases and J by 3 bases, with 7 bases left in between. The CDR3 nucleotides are TGTGCCAGCACCAGGGGCTACAATGAGCAGTTCTTC. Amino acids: CASTRGYNEQFF.

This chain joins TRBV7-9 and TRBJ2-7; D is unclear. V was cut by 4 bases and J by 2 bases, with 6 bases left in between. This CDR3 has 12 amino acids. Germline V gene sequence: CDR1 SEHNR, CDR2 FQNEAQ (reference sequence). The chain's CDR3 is CASSSDTYEQYF. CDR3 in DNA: TGTGCCAGCAGCTCTGACACCTACGAGCAGTACTTC.